Given below is one T cell receptor beta chain in context. This record comes from a study of OX40 agonist ivuxolimab in advanced cancers. About the study: Partial responses were observed in three patients, of whom one had hepatocellular carcinoma and two had cutaneous melanoma.

Assay: immunoSEQ multiplex PCR; the TCRdb copy retains only in-frame clones and omits some. The table records 25,000 or so clones, roughly 84% of them present only once. CDR3 length equals 12 residues. V dropped 7 bases and J dropped 3 bases, with 10 bases sitting between them. The germline V gene encodes CDR1 SNHLY and CDR2 FYNNEI. V gene TRBV2 combines with J gene TRBJ2-7; possibly TRBD1 for D (5 bases). The TCR comes from an adult with an advanced solid tumor such as melanoma, head and neck, liver or kidney cancer. The source was CD4+ or CD8+ T cells sorted from blood, collected in a trial of the OX40 agonist ivuxolimab. CDR3 protein: CASIDRLYEQYF. Written as DNA, the CDR3 is TGTGCCAGCATAGACAGACTCTACGAGCAGTACTTC.